Listed here are 10 T cell receptor beta chains from one sample, sequenced in a study of T cells expressing NK-cell markers. TCRdb reprocessed the 5' RACE reads and stores each CDR3 protein as one record, lacking DNA. Its table lists around 470,000 distinct CDR3 sequences. The material sequenced was blood T cells: a sorted CD56 or NKG2C T cell subset, CD4+ or CD8+ T cells, or bulk PBMC T cells (not recorded which). All receptors come from a woman aged 50 to 60 in good health.

This chain joins TRBV27 and TRBJ2-7; the D gene TCRdb calls, TRBD2, cannot be checked with no DNA. This CDR3 contains 17 residues. Germline lookup yields CDR1 MNHEY and CDR2 SMNVEV (reference sequence). The CDR3 spells CASSQTRAGTLAYEQYF.

The chain links TRBV7-9 to TRBJ2-3; the D call from TCRdb, TRBD2, cannot be confirmed without DNA. This CDR3 spans 17 amino acids. The germline V gene encodes CDR1 SEHNR and CDR2 FQNEAQ (reference sequence). The CDR3 protein is CASSLGRLAGAKDTQYF.

The chain couples TRBV5-1 to TRBJ2-3; TCRdb selects TRBD2, and the lack of DNA leaves this call unchecked. The CDR3 contains 18 residues. Germline CDR1 reads SGHRS; CDR2 reads YFSETQ. This chain's CDR3 is CASSLASGRALRTDTQYF.

This chain uses TRBV24-1 with TRBJ2-1; TCRdb selects TRBD2, and the lack of DNA leaves this call unchecked. Germline loops: CDR1 KGHDR, CDR2 SFDVKD. There are 15 residues in the CDR3. The CDR3 here is CATSGMERDYNEQFF.

The J gene is TRBJ2-3, the V gene TRBV18; TCRdb's assignment of TRBD1 cannot be checked, as there is no DNA. From germline, CDR1 is KGHSH and CDR2 LQKENI. CDR3 length: 13 amino acids. CDR3 sequence: CATGEADESTRYF.

The chain links TRBV20-1 to TRBJ2-3; TCRdb's assignment of TRBD1 cannot be checked, as there is no DNA. The CDR3 sequence is 15 residues long. CDR1 and CDR2 (germline): DFQATT, SNEGSKA (reference sequence). The CDR3 loop reads CSAEAGTGSTDTQYF.

This chain connects TRBV15 to TRBJ1-2; checking the TCRdb D call of TRBD1 is not possible without DNA. Germline CDR1 LNHNV, CDR2 YYDKDF (reference sequence). This CDR3 contains 15 residues. The CDR3 sequence: CATSTRTAIHYGYTF.

The genes are TRBV11-2 and TRBJ2-2; TCRdb gives TRBD2 as the D gene, but with no DNA this cannot be confirmed. CDR3 length equals 16 residues. CDR1 is SGHAT, CDR2 FQNNGV, per germline. The CDR3 protein is CASTLGGGLNTGELFF.

This sequence joins TRBV29-1 and TRBJ2-2; without DNA, the TCRdb call of TRBD1 cannot be checked. Germline CDR1 and CDR2: SQVTM and ANQGSEA. The CDR3 is 16 amino acids. The CDR3 here is CSAEGSGTPNTGELFF.

This CDR3 is CSVADSSYEQYF. The chain recombines TRBV29-1 with TRBJ2-7. The germline CDR1 and CDR2 sequences are SQVTM and ANQGSEA. This CDR3 has 12 residues.